Shown below are 3 T cell receptor beta chains from a single sample sequenced in a study of CD8+ T cells in alopecia areata. Extraction of RNA preceded its reverse transcription into cDNA, which served as the sequencing template. Sequencing was performed with immunoSEQ multiplex PCR; in TCRdb, only in-frame clones are kept and a portion is missing. The repertoire holds roughly 130,000 clones, with around 50% as singletons. This sample comprised CD4+ T cells sorted from blood, obtained at week 0. Every receptor here comes from a human donor with alopecia areata.

The chain employs TRBV7-3 and TRBJ2-6; weak D call: TRBD2 (5 bases). CDR1 is SGHTA and CDR2 is FQGTGA in the germline V gene. V was cut by 1 base and J by 0 bases, with 7 bases left in between. There are 16 residues in the CDR3. In DNA form, the CDR3 reads TGTGCCAGCAGCTTAATTGCGGGCTCTGGGGCCAACGTCCTGACTTTC. Translation gives CASSLIAGSGANVLTF.

As to this clone: Other nucleotide sequences from this sample produce the same CDR3. The genes are TRBV10-3 and TRBJ2-3, with 9 nucleotides matching TRBD1. The trim removed 6 bases at V and 6 bases at J, leaving 1 base unmatched. Looked up from germline, CDR1 is ENHRY and CDR2 is SYGVKD. CDR3 size: 12 residues. The CDR3 DNA follows: TGTGCCATCAGAGGACAGGGGGATACGCAGTATTTT. Translating it yields CAIRGQGDTQYF.

The chain couples TRBV13 to TRBJ1-1; a possible D gene is TRBD1 (5 bases). Germline V gene sequence: CDR1 PRHDT, CDR2 FYEKMQ (reference sequence). The V end lost 5 bases, the J end lost 6 bases, and 13 bases lay between the germline ends. The CDR3 runs 13 residues. The CDR3 bases are TGTGCCAGCAGCACCCGACAGTTTTCTGAAGCTTTCTTT. Translation gives CASSTRQFSEAFF. Full variable domain (missing parts from reference TRBV13 and TRBJ1-1): AAGVIQSPRHLIKEKRETATLKCYPIPRHDTVYWYQQGPGQDPQFLISFYEKMQSDKGSIPDRFSAQQFSDYHSELNMSSLELGDSALYFCASSTRQFSEAFFGQGTRLTVV.